The 29 T cell receptor beta chains given below trace back to one sample, sequenced in a study of blood T cell repertoires in COVID-19 (dated by TCRdb to the early 2020s). The library came from the immunoSEQ multiplex PCR assay. Imported from immuneACCESS, the table was reduced by TCRdb to in-frame sequences with V and J called. These copies leave out some clones; in studies compared against another copy, an unresolved V gene accounts for under half, and the cause of the remainder is not known. This sample gives a few hundred thousand clones in total; approximately 85% of them show up just once. Around 1% of the sample is taken by the ten largest. Sequences were obtained from peripheral blood. The receptor set was obtained from a human donor with COVID-19, enrolled during active disease. The donor label of this sample is uncertain.

V usage is TRBV7-2 and J usage is TRBJ1-4; possibly TRBD1 for D (5 bases). The V and J ends lost 5 bases and 7 bases respectively, with 17 bases between them. The CDR3 loop spans 15 amino acids. Germline values: CDR1 SGHTA, CDR2 FQGNSA. The CDR3 DNA sequence: TGTGCCAGCAGCCCCCCGGGAGGGGAGGGTGAAAAACTGTTTTTT. Protein product: CASSPPGGEGEKLFF.

The V call is TRBV29-1, the J call TRBJ2-1; the match to TRBD2 covers 13 bases. The germline gives CDR1 SQVTM, CDR2 ANQGSEA. This CDR3 comprises 14 residues. J gave up 9 bases and V 5 bases, and 7 bases lay outside the gene matches. The CDR3 region has the DNA TGCAGCGTTTTACTAGCGGGAGGGGTTGGTGAGCAGTTCTTC. Protein: CSVLLAGGVGEQFF.

The rearrangement joins TRBV3-1 (or the pseudogene TRBV3-2) to TRBJ2-1, with D tentatively TRBD2 (6 bases). Trimming removed 0 bases at V and 0 bases at J, with 12 bases between. This CDR3 is 17 amino acids long. Germline values: CDR1 LGHDT, CDR2 YNNKEL (reference sequence). The DNA of the CDR3 is TGTGCCAGCAGCCAAGATTGGGCGGGGAGCTCCTACAATGAGCAGTTCTTC. Protein sequence: CASSQDWAGSSYNEQFF.

The rearrangement links TRBV4-3 to TRBJ1-1, with D unresolved. The CDR3 is 14 residues long. V was pared by 3 bases and J by 7 bases, with 15 bases between. Germline V gives CDR1 LGHNA, CDR2 YSLEER. As DNA, the CDR3 is TGCGCCAGCAGCCAGGGAGGCCCCCGGGGTGAAGCTTTCTTT. This translates into CASSQGGPRGEAFF.

The chain couples TRBV9 to TRBJ1-4, with no clear D. Germline values: CDR1 SGDLS, CDR2 YYNGEE. The CDR3 is 15 residues long. Trimming cost V 4 bases and J 7 bases, with 17 bases left between them. CDR3 DNA: TGTGCCAGCAGCCCCCGGGCGGTCGAGGGTGAAAAACTGTTTTTT. Amino acids: CASSPRAVEGEKLFF.

The chain combines TRBV5-1 with TRBJ1-3; TRBD1 might be the D (5 bases). V was pared by 3 bases and J by 0 bases, with 10 bases between. The CDR3 loop spans 15 amino acids. Germline V gene data show CDR1 as SGHRS and CDR2 as YFSETQ. The CDR3 spells CASSSDSLSGNTIYF. The CDR3 bases are TGCGCCAGCAGCTCCGACAGCCTCTCTGGAAACACCATATATTTT.

J is TRBJ1-2 and V is TRBV10-3; no clear D gene. The V gene lost 0 bases and the J gene lost 0 bases, with 17 bases spanning the gap. The CDR3 extends over 18 amino acids. Germline V CDR1 and CDR2: ENHRY, SYGVKD. The DNA for the CDR3 is TGTGCCATCAGTGAGTCTCTTACTCCCCTATCCTCTAACTATGGCTACACCTTC. The encoded protein is CAISESLTPLSSNYGYTF.

The chain combines TRBV11-2 with TRBJ2-5, with D hard to call. Germline lookup yields CDR1 SGHAT and CDR2 FQNNGV. The V gene lost 5 bases and the J gene lost 5 bases, with 9 bases spanning the gap. This CDR3 spans 12 amino acids. The CDR3 loop is CASSVTRETQYF. The CDR3 bases are TGTGCCAGCAGCGTAACCAGGGAGACCCAGTACTTC. The variable domain in full, with the rest retrieved from reference TRBV11-2 and TRBJ2-5, is EAGVAQSPRYKIIEKRQSVAFWCNPISGHATLYWYQQILGQGPKLLIQFQNNGVVDDSQLPKDRFSAERLKGVDSTLKIQPAKLEDSAVYLCASSVTRETQYFGPGTRLLVL.

This sequence joins TRBV29-1 and TRBJ2-2; TRBD2 matches at 11 bases. CDR3 length equals 15 residues. Trimming cost V 6 bases and J 4 bases; bases outside gene matches: 7. The germline CDR1 and CDR2 sequences are SQVTM and ANQGSEA. As DNA, the CDR3 is TGCAGCGTAGAGACTAGCGGGACGATCACCGGGGAGCTGTTTTTT. Residues: CSVETSGTITGELFF.

V is TRBV6-1 and J is TRBJ1-5; perhaps TRBD1 as D (6 bases). This CDR3 is built from 13 residues. V lost 5 bases and J 6 bases, leaving 11 bases between the germline ends. CDR1 MNHNS and CDR2 SASEGT come from the germline V gene. In DNA, the CDR3 is TGTGCCAGCAGTCTGCAGGGGCCTCAGCCCCAGCATTTT. The encoded protein is CASSLQGPQPQHF.

The chain links TRBV19 to TRBJ2-3, with 13 bases matching TRBD2. With 8 bases clipped from V and 3 bases from J, the junction kept 2 bases outside the gene matches. In germline, CDR1 is LNHDA, CDR2 SQIVND (reference sequence). The CDR3 has 14 amino acids. The CDR3 sequence: CASATSGRTDTQYF. The CDR3 DNA reads as TGTGCCAGTGCGACTAGCGGGAGGACAGATACGCAGTATTTT.

The chain employs TRBV28 and TRBJ2-7, with D maybe TRBD1 (6 bases). Germline loops: CDR1 MDHEN, CDR2 SYDVKM. The length of the CDR3 is 15 residues. The V gene lost 6 bases and the J gene lost 5 bases, with 20 bases spanning the gap. CDR3 coding DNA: TGTGCCAGCAGCTTTACCCCCAGGGGATTGGACGAGCAGTACTTC. Translation gives CASSFTPRGLDEQYF.

The CDR3 loop is CASSRLALNTGELFF. The CDR3 nucleotides are TGTGCCAGCAGCCGACTAGCGCTGAACACCGGGGAGCTGTTTTTT. V gene TRBV5-8 combines with J gene TRBJ2-2; 8 positions agree with TRBD2. V trimming: 4 bases; J trimming: 1 base; junction bases outside the gene matches: 3. The CDR3 contains 15 residues. Per germline, CDR1 SGHTS and CDR2 YDEGEE. Full variable domain (missing parts from reference TRBV5-8 and TRBJ2-2): EAGVTQSPTHLIKTRGQQATLRCSPISGHTSVYWYQQALGLGLQFLLWYDEGEERNRGNFPPRFSGRQFPNYSSELNVNALELEDSALYLCASSRLALNTGELFFGEGSRLTVL.

A few counts support this clone. This sequence joins TRBV6-6 and TRBJ2-2; 12 bases are shared with TRBD1. This CDR3 comprises 15 residues. Germline V gene sequence: CDR1 MNHNY, CDR2 SVGAGI (reference sequence). Germline trimming cut 6 bases from V and 10 bases from J; bases unmatched to any gene: 9. The DNA of the CDR3 is TGTGCCAGCAGAGGGATCGGGACAGGGGGCGCGGAGCTGTTTTTT. This encodes CASRGIGTGGAELFF.

The V gene is TRBV5-1, the J gene TRBJ2-1; the D is unclear. The CDR3 is 16 amino acids. The V and J ends lost 0 bases and 0 bases respectively, with 10 bases between them. Germline CDR1 reads SGHRS; CDR2 reads YFSETQ. The chain's CDR3 is CASSLDFSSSYNEQFF. The CDR3 DNA follows: TGCGCCAGCAGCTTGGACTTTTCAAGCTCCTACAATGAGCAGTTCTTC.

This clone was detected only once. The CDR3 coding sequence is TGTGCCAGCAGCCCGGGACAGGGGAATAATGAAAAACTGTTTTTT. Translation: CASSPGQGNNEKLFF. The chain recombines TRBV7-9 with TRBJ1-4; 10 bases are shared with TRBD1. The CDR3 is 15 amino acids. The germline V gene has CDR1 SEHNR and CDR2 FQNEAQ (reference sequence). V lost 5 bases and J lost 4; bases outside the gene matches: 4. Based on the CDR3 plus reference TRBV7-9 and TRBJ1-4, the full variable domain is DTGVSQNPRHKITKRGQNVTFRCDPISEHNRLYWYRQTLGQGPEFLTYFQNEAQLEKSRLLSDRFSAERPKGSFSTLEIQRTEQGDSAMYLCASSPGQGNNEKLFFGSGTQLSVL.

This sequence joins TRBV28 and TRBJ2-3, with 7 bases aligning to TRBD2. From germline, CDR1 is MDHEN and CDR2 SYDVKM. J lost 10 bases, V lost 2 bases, and 3 bases had no gene match. The CDR3 is 12 amino acids. CDR3 nucleotide sequence: TGTGCCAGCAGTTTACGCGGGAGCCCGCAGTATTTT. This sequence encodes CASSLRGSPQYF.

The J gene is TRBJ2-7, the V gene TRBV9; TRBD1 might be the D (5 bases). This CDR3 is built from 14 residues. Germline CDR1 reads SGDLS; CDR2 reads YYNGEE. V was clipped by 4 bases and J by 6 bases, with 17 bases between them. CDR3 in amino acids: CASSLGGRAIEQYF. The CDR3 nucleotides read TGTGCCAGCAGCCTAGGTGGCAGGGCGATCGAGCAGTACTTC. Looking up the rest from reference TRBV9 and TRBJ2-7 gives the full variable domain: DSGVTQTPKHLITATGQRVTLRCSPRSGDLSVYWYQQSLDQGLQFLIQYYNGEERAKGNILERFSAQQFPDLHSELNLSSLELGDSALYFCASSLGGRAIEQYFGPGTRLTVT.

The chain couples TRBV7-8 to TRBJ1-2, with 9 bases matching TRBD1. V trimming: 4 bases; J trimming: 4 bases; junction bases outside the gene matches: 13. Per the germline V gene, CDR1 is SGHVS and CDR2 is FQNEAQ. The CDR3 has 17 residues. The CDR3 DNA is TGTGCCAGCAGCTCAGTTTACAGGGGGCAGGAAGTCTATGGCTACACCTTC. Its protein product is CASSSVYRGQEVYGYTF. The whole variable domain, filled in from reference TRBV7-8 and TRBJ1-2, reads GAGVSQSPRYKVAKRGQDVALRCDPISGHVSLFWYQQALGQGPEFLTYFQNEAQLDKSGLPSDRFFAERPEGSVSTLKIQRTQQEDSAVYLCASSSVYRGQEVYGYTFGSGTRLTVV.

The genes are TRBV6-5 and TRBJ1-6, with a tentative D call TRBD1 (5 bases). V lost 0 bases to trimming and J lost 16 bases, with 13 bases between them. CDR1 is MNHEY and CDR2 is SVGAGI in the germline V gene. The CDR3 extends over 13 amino acids. The DNA of the CDR3 is TGTGCCAGCAGTTACTCTATAGGGGAACCTCTCCACTTT. This translates into CASSYSIGEPLHF.

J is TRBJ2-1 and V is TRBV4-1; tentatively, D is TRBD2 (6 bases). Trimming cost V 1 base and J 1 base, with 17 bases left between them. This CDR3 has 18 amino acids. Germline CDR1 is MGHRA and CDR2 is YSYEKL. The CDR3: CASSQGLAYSSSYNEQFF. The CDR3 DNA sequence: TGCGCCAGCAGCCAAGGGCTAGCGTACAGCTCTTCCTACAATGAGCAGTTCTTC.

This chain joins TRBV25-1 and TRBJ1-2; D possibly corresponds to TRBD1 (6 bases). Germline lookup yields CDR1 MGHDK and CDR2 SYGVNS. Trimming took 3 bases from V and 6 from J, leaving 20 bases between them. The CDR3 runs to 16 residues. The CDR3 spells CASSDITGIGSDGYTF. The CDR3 nucleotides read TGTGCCAGCAGTGATATAACAGGGATCGGTAGCGATGGCTACACCTTC.

The chain combines TRBV6-1 with TRBJ1-1, with D uncertain. This CDR3 is 13 amino acids long. Trimming removed 5 bases from V and 6 bases from J, with 13 bases in between. The germline CDR1 and CDR2 sequences are MNHNS and SASEGT. Written as DNA, the CDR3 is TGTGCCAGCAGTTCCCGACTGGAGGCTGAAGCTTTCTTT. Protein sequence: CASSSRLEAEAFF.

CDR3: CASSSPPEVDEQYF. CDR3 bases: TGTGCCAGCAGCTCACCCCCTGAGGTAGACGAGCAGTACTTC. This chain uses TRBV7-2 with TRBJ2-7; D is undetermined. This CDR3 has 14 residues. CDR1 is SGHTA and CDR2 is FQGNSA in the germline V gene. V was clipped by 4 bases and J by 5 bases, with 15 bases between them.

This rearrangement joins TRBV18 to TRBJ1-1; D possibly corresponds to TRBD1 (5 bases). Between the trimmed V and J ends, which lost 1 base and 3 bases, there was a span of 12 bases. This CDR3 contains 15 residues. Germline V CDR1 and CDR2: KGHSH, LQKENI. The CDR3 DNA is TGTGCCAGCTCACCACATAGAGACAGATACACTGAAGCTTTCTTT. Protein: CASSPHRDRYTEAFF.

This chain joins TRBV28 and TRBJ2-5; 12 nucleotides align to TRBD1. Germline-derived CDR1 and CDR2 are MDHEN and SYDVKM. The CDR3 extends over 16 amino acids. V dropped 5 bases and J dropped 5; count of bases not matched to a gene: 9. Here the CDR3 DNA reads TGTGCCAGCAGTCCCTCCGGGACAGGGGGCCTCGAGACCCAGTACTTC. It codes for CASSPSGTGGLETQYF.

The chain uses TRBV25-1 and TRBJ2-7; 9 bases map to TRBD1. With 4 bases clipped from V and 6 bases from J, the junction kept 13 bases outside the gene matches. Germline lookup yields CDR1 MGHDK and CDR2 SYGVNS. The CDR3 covers 16 residues. The CDR3 sequence: CASSGGPGQGRGEQYF. CDR3 nucleotides: TGTGCCAGCAGTGGAGGGCCGGGACAGGGAAGAGGCGAGCAGTACTTC.

V and J are TRBV14 and TRBJ1-5, with a possible D match to TRBD1 (6 bases). The V gene lost 6 bases and the J gene lost 6 bases, with 12 bases spanning the gap. Germline CDR1 and CDR2: SGHDN and FVKESK. The CDR3 length is 13 residues. In nucleotides, the CDR3 is TGTGCCAGCAGTCAGAGGGGGGGTCAGCCCCAGCATTTT. This encodes CASSQRGGQPQHF. The variable domain in full, completed from reference TRBV14 and TRBJ1-5, reads EAGVTQFPSHSVIEKGQTVTLRCDPISGHDNLYWYRRVMGKEIKFLLHFVKESKQDESGMPNNRFLAERTGGTYSTLKVQPAELEDSGVYFCASSQRGGQPQHFGDGTRLSIL.

This chain connects TRBV19 to TRBJ1-4; 8 bases align to TRBD1. V was pared by 9 bases and J by 15 bases, with 18 bases of the junction left unmatched. The CDR3 totals 14 residues. Germline values: CDR1 LNHDA, CDR2 SQIVND (reference sequence). The CDR3 coding sequence is TGTGCCAGCAACTCAAATCCGGGACAGGAAATAGTGTTTTTT. As protein: CASNSNPGQEIVFF.